This T cell receptor beta chain was captured by sequencing in a study of shared clonotypes between healthy human individuals. Overall study findings and caveats: The sharing of 4.5% to 6.5% of naive CD4 clonotypes was seen across several donors.

Donors were Caucasian adults residing in Nashville, Tennessee, USA. Assay: immunoSEQ multiplex PCR; the TCRdb copy retains only in-frame clones and omits some. Among about 1 million clones listed, around 75% were seen once. Trimming shortened V by 5 bases and J by 4 bases, and 16 bases separated the two germline ends. This CDR3 contains 15 residues. CDR1 and CDR2 (germline): LNHDA, SQIVND (reference sequence). As concerns this clone: The antigen is undetermined.

The source is a man aged 18 to 30 in good health. The sample consisted of memory CD4+ T cells sorted from blood. Subset indicated: CD45RA-negative fraction. The chain joins TRBV19 to TRBJ2-3, with D perhaps matching TRBD1 or TRBD2 (5 bases each). The CDR3 DNA sequence: TGTGCCAGTAGTTCCACCCGACTGGGACCAGATACGCAGTATTTT. Its translation: CASSSTRLGPDTQYF. Full variable domain (remainder filled in from reference TRBV19 and TRBJ2-3): DGGITQSPKYLFRKEGQNVTLSCEQNLNHDAMYWYRQDPGQGLRLIYYSQIVNDFQKGDIAEGYSVSREKKESFPLTVTSAQKNPTAFYLCASSSTRLGPDTQYFGPGTRLTVL.